These 13 T cell receptor beta chains came from one sample sequenced in a study of OX40 agonist ivuxolimab in advanced cancers. The library was made by the immunoSEQ multiplex PCR assay. The immuneACCESS repertoire file appears here via TCRdb, limited to in-frame rearrangements. These files lack a portion of the clones; in checked studies, under half of the deficit traces to unresolved V genes, and the cause of the others is not known. In all, the sample holds roughly 90,000 clones, and approximately 91% of those were seen once. Approximately 0.7% of the sample lies in the top ten. The sample here was CD4+ or CD8+ T cells sorted from blood, taken in a trial of the OX40 agonist ivuxolimab. The receptors stem from an adult with an advanced solid tumor such as melanoma, head and neck, liver or kidney cancer.

This clone has more than one count but fewer than ten. The chain combines TRBV19 with TRBJ2-7, with D unresolved. CDR3 size: 14 residues. Trimming removed 2 bases from V and 3 bases from J, with 11 bases in between. Germline values: CDR1 LNHDA, CDR2 SQIVND (reference sequence). The DNA of the CDR3 is TGTGCCAGTAGTATATTTCCAGGCCACTACGAGCAGTACTTC. As protein: CASSIFPGHYEQYF.

This clone came up a few times. Written as DNA, the CDR3 is TGTGCCAGCAGCGTAGACCCAGTCCTATCGCCCGGCTATGGCTACACCTTC. Residues: CASSVDPVLSPGYGYTF. The chain couples TRBV9 to TRBJ1-2; no clear D. Germline V gene data show CDR1 as SGDLS and CDR2 as YYNGEE. Between the trimmed V and J ends, which lost 0 bases and 4 bases, there was a span of 19 bases. CDR3 length equals 17 residues.

This chain uses TRBV4-1 with TRBJ2-1; perhaps TRBD2 as D (7 bases). CDR3 length: 16 residues. With 0 bases removed from V and 5 bases from J, the gap between germline ends came to 14 bases. CDR1 and CDR2 (germline): MGHRA, YSYEKL. The CDR3 bases are TGCGCCAGCAGCCAAGATTCTTGGGGGGGCAACAATGAGCAGTTCTTC. Translating gives CASSQDSWGGNNEQFF.

The chain uses TRBV6-1 and TRBJ2-5; D unclear. The CDR3 contains 15 residues. Germline V CDR1 and CDR2: MNHNS, SASEGT. Trimming removed 0 bases from V and 3 bases from J, with 11 bases in between. The CDR3: CASSEASTFEETQYF. CDR3 sequence (DNA): TGTGCCAGCAGTGAAGCGTCAACTTTCGAAGAGACCCAGTACTTC.

This rearrangement joins TRBV19 to TRBJ1-6; weak D call: TRBD1 (6 bases). The germline gives CDR1 LNHDA, CDR2 SQIVND (reference sequence). The CDR3 has 14 amino acids. V shed 4 bases and J shed 7 bases, with 11 bases lying between them. The CDR3 loop reads CASSNTGTNSPLHF. CDR3 bases: TGTGCCAGTAGTAACACAGGGACCAATTCACCCCTCCACTTT.

This clone was recorded a few times. The genes are TRBV28 and TRBJ1-5; 9 nucleotides agree with TRBD1. The V gene's germline CDR1 is MDHEN and CDR2 SYDVKM. V shed 6 bases, J shed 3 bases, and the junction held 15 bases outside the gene matches. The CDR3 is 18 amino acids. The CDR3 sequence is CASSSRPGQGVDNQPQHF. Written as DNA, the CDR3 is TGTGCCAGCAGCTCCCGCCCGGGACAGGGTGTGGACAATCAGCCCCAGCATTTT.

V gene TRBV19 combines with J gene TRBJ2-1, with D possibly matching TRBD1 (5 bases). This CDR3 has 13 amino acids. In germline, CDR1 is LNHDA, CDR2 SQIVND (reference sequence). Deletions cut 2 bases from V and 6 bases from J, with 8 bases between. CDR3: CASSITQGNEQFF. Written as DNA, the CDR3 is TGTGCCAGTAGTATAACCCAGGGCAATGAGCAGTTCTTC.

The rearrangement joins TRBV7-2 to TRBJ2-2; 15 positions agree with TRBD2. CDR3 length equals 16 residues. Germline V gene data show CDR1 as SGHTA and CDR2 as FQGNSA. V lost 5 bases to trimming and J lost 6 bases; unmatched junction nucleotides: 4. The CDR3 protein is CASSRTSGGAPGELFF. CDR3 coding DNA: TGTGCCAGCAGCCGGACTAGCGGGGGGGCCCCCGGGGAGCTGTTTTTT.

The chain combines TRBV5-1 with TRBJ2-3; 13 bases are shared with TRBD2. The CDR3 consists of 17 residues. V gave up 3 bases and J gave up 6 bases; unmatched junction bases: 10. The germline CDR1 and CDR2 sequences are SGHRS and YFSETQ. CDR3 coding DNA: TGCGCCAGCAGCTCGGGACTAGCGGGGCCCGGTCAGGATACGCAGTATTTT. This encodes CASSSGLAGPGQDTQYF.

J is TRBJ2-7 and V is TRBV7-2; 11 bases match TRBD2. The CDR3 runs to 16 residues. Unmatched junction bases numbered 4, after V lost 1 base and J lost 2 bases. Germline V gene data show CDR1 as SGHTA and CDR2 as FQGNSA. The CDR3 nucleotides are TGTGCCAGCAGCTTAGTAGGTAGCGGGGGGGCCTACGAGCAGTACTTC. Protein: CASSLVGSGGAYEQYF.

J is TRBJ2-7 and V is TRBV10-2; no firm D call. This CDR3 has 16 amino acids. Germline V CDR1 and CDR2: WSHSY, SAAADI. V was clipped by 0 bases and J by 2 bases, with 14 bases between them. The CDR3 DNA follows: TGCGCCAGCAGTGAGTCCTCCCGGGCGGCGGCCTACGAGCAGTACTTC. Protein sequence: CASSESSRAAAYEQYF.

The J gene is TRBJ1-1, the V gene TRBV18, with 7 bases that match TRBD1. V gave up 3 bases and J gave up 0 bases; unmatched junction bases: 7. Germline CDR1 reads KGHSH; CDR2 reads LQKENI. The CDR3 consists of 16 residues. The CDR3 DNA reads as TGTGCCAGCTCACCTCTTGGGGACAGCATGAACACTGAAGCTTTCTTT. This gives the protein CASSPLGDSMNTEAFF.

The rearrangement joins TRBV4-3 to TRBJ2-7; no definite D call. CDR3 length: 17 residues. Germline V lookup: CDR1 LGHNA, CDR2 YSLEER. Trimming stripped 2 bases from V and 0 bases from J, with 17 bases between. CDR3 in DNA: TGCGCCAGCAGCCAACGGTGGGCAGCCGGTAACTCCTACGAGCAGTACTTC. Translating gives CASSQRWAAGNSYEQYF.